Each of the 7 T cell receptor beta chains below was sequenced from the same sample in a study of Graves' ophthalmopathy and Graves' hyperthyroidism. RNA served as the template for amplifying TCR beta CDR3 regions. HTBI primers served in a first-round RT-PCR, which a second-round multiplex PCR followed. TCRdb processed the multiplex PCR reads anew with MiXCR; each CDR3 protein has one entry. Seen here are over a million distinct CDR3 sequences, less than 45% observed once, and the top ten hold 11%. Sequenced material: peripheral blood or thyroid tissue (not recorded which). These receptors were obtained from an adult man with Graves' hyperthyroidism.

This clonotype was detected many times. At one end, the junction sequence differs from germline, possibly due to a read error. The chain couples TRBV19 to TRBJ1-5, with 8 bases that match TRBD1. In germline, CDR1 is LNHDA, CDR2 SQIVND (reference sequence). The CDR3 spans 17 residues. CDR3: CASNIPRGQGSRGPQHF. CDR3 nucleotide sequence: TGTGCCAGTAATATACCCCGAGGACAGGGCAGTAGAGGACCCCAGCATTTT.

This clonotype appeared many times. The chain has TRBV20-1 and TRBJ2-7, with 9 bases fitting TRBD2. V shed 1 base, J shed 4 bases, and the junction held 8 bases outside the gene matches. Germline lookup yields CDR1 DFQATT and CDR2 SNEGSKA (reference sequence). The CDR3 sequence is 15 residues long. The CDR3 is CSARGRSSGAYEQYF. CDR3 bases: TGCAGTGCTAGAGGGCGGTCTAGCGGGGCGTACGAGCAGTACTTC.

V and J are TRBV6-6 and TRBJ1-1; 7 nucleotides match TRBD1. Unmatched junction bases numbered 9, after V lost 5 bases and J lost 6 bases. This CDR3 is 14 amino acids long. Germline assignment: CDR1 MNHNY and CDR2 SVGAGI (reference sequence). The CDR3 DNA is TGTGCCAGCAGTAGAAGACAGGGTTCTTCTGAAGCTTTCTTT. The encoded protein is CASSRRQGSSEAFF.

Worth noting for this clonotype: Possible read error: a much larger clone is one base away. The chain recombines TRBV5-1 with TRBJ1-1; TRBD1 might be the D (6 bases). The CDR3 has 13 amino acids. V lost 0 bases to trimming and J lost 6 bases, with 9 bases between them. The germline V gene has CDR1 SGHRS and CDR2 YFSETQ. CDR3 nucleotides: TGCGCCAGCAGCTTGGGGACAGCCCCTGAAGCTTTCTTT. Its translation: CASSLGTAPEAFF.

This clonotype was counted at least ten times. The J gene is TRBJ2-7, the V gene TRBV2, with 7 bases matching TRBD1. The germline V gene encodes CDR1 SNHLY and CDR2 FYNNEI. The CDR3 totals 14 residues. V was pared by 5 bases and J by 5 bases, with 9 bases of the junction left unmatched. The CDR3 nucleotides are TGTGCCAGCAGTTTCAGGGGGATATTCGACGAGCAGTACTTC. Translating gives CASSFRGIFDEQYF.

This clonotype was found many times. The chain carries TRBV12-3 or TRBV12-4 and TRBJ1-3, with 7 bases lining up with TRBD1. This CDR3 is 14 amino acids long. V was pared by 5 bases and J by 4 bases, with 5 bases of the junction left unmatched. The CDR3 DNA reads as TGTGCCAGCAGTGGTGGGACAGTCGGAAACACCATATATTTT. Protein sequence: CASSGGTVGNTIYF.

This clonotype was recorded many times. V usage is TRBV7-9 and J usage is TRBJ1-5; D remains ambiguous. Deletions cut 5 bases from V and 12 bases from J, with 14 bases between. The CDR3 is 12 amino acids. Germline lookup yields CDR1 SEHNR and CDR2 FQNEAQ (reference sequence). This CDR3 reads CASSQLNQIQHF. The CDR3 DNA follows: TGTGCCAGCAGCCAATTAAATCAGATCCAGCATTTT.